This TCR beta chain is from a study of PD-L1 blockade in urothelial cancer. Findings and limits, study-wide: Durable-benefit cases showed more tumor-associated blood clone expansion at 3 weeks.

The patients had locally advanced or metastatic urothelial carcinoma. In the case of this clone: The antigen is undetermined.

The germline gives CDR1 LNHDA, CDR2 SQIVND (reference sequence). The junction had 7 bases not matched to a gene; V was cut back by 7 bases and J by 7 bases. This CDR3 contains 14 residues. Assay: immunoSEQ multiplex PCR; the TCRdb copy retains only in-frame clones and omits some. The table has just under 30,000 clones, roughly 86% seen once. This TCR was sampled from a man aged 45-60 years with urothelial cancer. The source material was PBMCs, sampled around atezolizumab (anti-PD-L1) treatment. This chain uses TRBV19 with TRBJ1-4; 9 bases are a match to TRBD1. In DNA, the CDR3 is TGTGCCAGTACCATACAGGGGGCTAGTGAAAAACTGTTTTTT. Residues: CASTIQGASEKLFF. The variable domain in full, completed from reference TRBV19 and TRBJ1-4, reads DGGITQSPKYLFRKEGQNVTLSCEQNLNHDAMYWYRQDPGQGLRLIYYSQIVNDFQKGDIAEGYSVSREKKESFPLTVTSAQKNPTAFYLCASTIQGASEKLFFGSGTQLSVL.